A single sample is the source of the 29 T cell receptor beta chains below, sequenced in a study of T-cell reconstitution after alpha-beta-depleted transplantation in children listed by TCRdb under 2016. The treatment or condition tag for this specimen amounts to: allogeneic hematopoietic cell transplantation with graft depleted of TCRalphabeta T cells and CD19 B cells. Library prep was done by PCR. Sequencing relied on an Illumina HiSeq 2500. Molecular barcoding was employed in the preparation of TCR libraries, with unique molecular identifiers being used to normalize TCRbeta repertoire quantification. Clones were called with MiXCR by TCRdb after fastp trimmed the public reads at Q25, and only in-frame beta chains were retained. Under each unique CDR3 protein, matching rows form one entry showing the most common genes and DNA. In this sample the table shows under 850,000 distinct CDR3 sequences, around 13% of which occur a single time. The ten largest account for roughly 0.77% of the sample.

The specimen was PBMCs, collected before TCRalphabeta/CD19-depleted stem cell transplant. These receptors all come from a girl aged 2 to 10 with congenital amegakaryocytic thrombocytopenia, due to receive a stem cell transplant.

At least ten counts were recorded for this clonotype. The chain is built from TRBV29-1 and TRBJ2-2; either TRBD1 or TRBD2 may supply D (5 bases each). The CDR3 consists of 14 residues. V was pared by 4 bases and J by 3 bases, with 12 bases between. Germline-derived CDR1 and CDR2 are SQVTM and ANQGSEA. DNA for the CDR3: TGCAGCGTTGGCCGGGACCCCTACACCGGGGAGCTGTTTTTT. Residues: CSVGRDPYTGELFF.

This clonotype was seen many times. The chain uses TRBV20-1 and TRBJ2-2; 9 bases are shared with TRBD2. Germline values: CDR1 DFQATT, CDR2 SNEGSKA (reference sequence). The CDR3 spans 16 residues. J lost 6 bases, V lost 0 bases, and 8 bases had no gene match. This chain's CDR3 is CSARDYGSGRAGELFF. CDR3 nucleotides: TGCAGTGCTAGAGATTATGGTAGCGGGAGAGCCGGGGAGCTGTTTTTT.

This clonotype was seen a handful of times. The CDR3 region is CASSRDQREQYF. CDR3 sequence (DNA): TGTGCCAGCAGCAGAGACCAGAGGGAGCAGTACTTC. J is TRBJ2-7 and V is TRBV7-9, with unresolved D. There are 12 residues in the CDR3. In germline, CDR1 is SEHNR, CDR2 FQNEAQ (reference sequence). V dropped 5 bases and J dropped 7 bases, with 12 bases sitting between them.

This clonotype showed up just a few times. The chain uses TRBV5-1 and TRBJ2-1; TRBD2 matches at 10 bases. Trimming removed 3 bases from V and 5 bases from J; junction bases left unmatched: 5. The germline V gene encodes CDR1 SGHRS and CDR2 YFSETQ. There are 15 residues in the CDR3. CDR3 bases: TGCGCCAGCAGCTCTAGGACTAGCGGAAACAATGAGCAGTTCTTC. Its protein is CASSSRTSGNNEQFF.

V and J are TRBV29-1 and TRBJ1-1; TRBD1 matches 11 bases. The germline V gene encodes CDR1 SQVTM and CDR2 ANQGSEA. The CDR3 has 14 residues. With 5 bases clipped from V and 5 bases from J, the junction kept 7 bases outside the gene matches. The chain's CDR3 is CSVTPGQGATEAFF. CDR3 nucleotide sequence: TGCAGCGTTACACCAGGACAGGGGGCAACTGAAGCTTTCTTT.

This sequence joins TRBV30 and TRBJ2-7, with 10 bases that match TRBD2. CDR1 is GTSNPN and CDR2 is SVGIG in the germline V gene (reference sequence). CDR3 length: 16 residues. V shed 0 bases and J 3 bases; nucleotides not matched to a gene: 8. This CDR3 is CAWSVLGLAGDYEQYF. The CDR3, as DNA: TGTGCCTGGAGTGTACTGGGGCTAGCGGGGGACTACGAGCAGTACTTC. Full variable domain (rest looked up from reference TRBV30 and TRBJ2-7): SQTIHQWPATLVQPVGSPLSLECTVEGTSNPNLYWYRQAAGRGLQLLFYSVGIGQISSEVPQNLSASRPQDRQFILSSKKLLLSDSGFYLCAWSVLGLAGDYEQYFGPGTRLTVT.

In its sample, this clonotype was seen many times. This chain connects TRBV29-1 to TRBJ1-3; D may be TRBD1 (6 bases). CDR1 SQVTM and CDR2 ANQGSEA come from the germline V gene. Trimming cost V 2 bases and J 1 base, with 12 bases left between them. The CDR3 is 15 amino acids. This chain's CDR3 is CSVEPVTGSGNTIYF. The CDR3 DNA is TGCAGCGTTGAACCAGTAACAGGGTCTGGAAACACCATATATTTT.

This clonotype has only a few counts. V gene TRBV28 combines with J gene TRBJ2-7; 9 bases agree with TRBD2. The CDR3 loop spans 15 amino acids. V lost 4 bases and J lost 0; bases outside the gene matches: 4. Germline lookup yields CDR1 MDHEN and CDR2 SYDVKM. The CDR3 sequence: CASSYAGGTSYEQYF. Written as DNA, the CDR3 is TGTGCCAGCAGTTACGCGGGAGGGACCTCCTACGAGCAGTACTTC.

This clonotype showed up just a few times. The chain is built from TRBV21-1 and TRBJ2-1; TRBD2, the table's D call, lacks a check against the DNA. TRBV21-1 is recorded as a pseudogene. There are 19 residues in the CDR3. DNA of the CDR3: TGTGCCAGCAGCAAAAGACAGGGGTTGAGGGTAGCGGGAGTATGTGAGCAGTTCTTC. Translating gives CASSKRQGLRVAGVCEQFF.

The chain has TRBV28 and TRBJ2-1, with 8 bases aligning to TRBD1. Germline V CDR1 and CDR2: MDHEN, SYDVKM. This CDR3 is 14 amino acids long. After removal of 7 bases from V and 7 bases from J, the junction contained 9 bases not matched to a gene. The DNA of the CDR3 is TGTGCCAGCACCCAGGGGGCGCGTGGAAATGAGCAGTTCTTC. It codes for CASTQGARGNEQFF.

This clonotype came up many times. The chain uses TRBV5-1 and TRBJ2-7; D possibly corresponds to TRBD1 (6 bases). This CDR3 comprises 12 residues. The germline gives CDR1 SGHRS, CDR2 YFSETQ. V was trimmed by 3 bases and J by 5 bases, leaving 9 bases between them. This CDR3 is CASSYGQNEQYF. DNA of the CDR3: TGCGCCAGCAGCTACGGACAGAACGAGCAGTACTTC.

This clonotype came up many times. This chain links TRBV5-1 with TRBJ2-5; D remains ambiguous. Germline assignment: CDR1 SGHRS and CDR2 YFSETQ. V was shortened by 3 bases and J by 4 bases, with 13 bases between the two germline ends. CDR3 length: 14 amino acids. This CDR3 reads CASSWIFRAETQYF. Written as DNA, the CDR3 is TGCGCCAGCAGCTGGATTTTCCGTGCAGAGACCCAGTACTTC.

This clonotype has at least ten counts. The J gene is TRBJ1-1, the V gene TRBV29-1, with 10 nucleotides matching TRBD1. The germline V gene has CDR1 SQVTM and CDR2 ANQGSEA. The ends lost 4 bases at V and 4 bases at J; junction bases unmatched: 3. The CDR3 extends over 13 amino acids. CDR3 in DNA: TGCAGCGTTGGACAGGGGGCCACCACTGAAGCTTTCTTT. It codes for CSVGQGATTEAFF.

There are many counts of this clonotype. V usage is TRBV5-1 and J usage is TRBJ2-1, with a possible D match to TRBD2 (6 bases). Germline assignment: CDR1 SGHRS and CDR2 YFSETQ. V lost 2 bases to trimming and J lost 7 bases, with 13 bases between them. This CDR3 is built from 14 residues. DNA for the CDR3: TGCGCCAGCAGCTTATCGGGAGCCGGGAATGAGCAGTTCTTC. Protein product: CASSLSGAGNEQFF.

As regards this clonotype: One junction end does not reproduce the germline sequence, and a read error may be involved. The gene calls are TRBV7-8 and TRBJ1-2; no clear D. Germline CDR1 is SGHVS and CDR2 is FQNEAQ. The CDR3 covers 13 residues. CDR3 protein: CASSLDSGYGYPF. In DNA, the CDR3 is TGTGCCAGCAGCTTAGACTCCGGGTATGGCTACCCCTTC. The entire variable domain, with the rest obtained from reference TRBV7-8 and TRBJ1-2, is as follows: GAGVSQSPRYKVAKRGQDVALRCDPISGHVSLFWYQQALGQGPEFLTYFQNEAQLDKSGLPSDRFFAERPEGSVSTLKIQRTQQEDSAVYLCASSLDSGYGYPFGSGTRLTVV.

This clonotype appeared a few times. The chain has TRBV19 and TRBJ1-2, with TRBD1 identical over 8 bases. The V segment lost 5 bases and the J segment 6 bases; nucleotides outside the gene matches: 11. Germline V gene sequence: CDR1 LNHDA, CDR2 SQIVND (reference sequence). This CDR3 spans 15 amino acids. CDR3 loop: CASSPRTGRQDGYTF. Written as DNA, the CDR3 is TGTGCCAGTAGTCCTCGGACAGGGCGCCAGGATGGCTACACCTTC.

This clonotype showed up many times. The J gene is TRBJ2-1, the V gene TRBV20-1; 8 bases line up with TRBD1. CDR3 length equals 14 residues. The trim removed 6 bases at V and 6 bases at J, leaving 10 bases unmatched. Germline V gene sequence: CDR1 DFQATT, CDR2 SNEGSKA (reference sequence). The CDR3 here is CSAHRTGRSNEQFF. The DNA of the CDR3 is TGCAGTGCGCACCGGACAGGGAGGTCCAATGAGCAGTTCTTC.

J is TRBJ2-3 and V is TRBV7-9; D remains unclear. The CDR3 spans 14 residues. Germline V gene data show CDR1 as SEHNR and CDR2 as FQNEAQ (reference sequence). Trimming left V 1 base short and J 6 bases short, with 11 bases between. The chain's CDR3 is CASSLVDLEDTQYF. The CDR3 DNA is TGTGCCAGCAGCTTAGTGGACCTGGAGGATACGCAGTATTTT.

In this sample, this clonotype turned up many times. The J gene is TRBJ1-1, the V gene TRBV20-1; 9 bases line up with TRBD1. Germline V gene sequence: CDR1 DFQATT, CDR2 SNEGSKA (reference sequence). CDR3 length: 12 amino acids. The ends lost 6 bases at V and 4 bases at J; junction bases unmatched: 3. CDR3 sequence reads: CSALTGGTEAFF. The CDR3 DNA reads TGCAGTGCCTTGACAGGGGGCACTGAAGCTTTCTTT.

The CDR3: CASSPSDKGAYEQYF. For the CDR3, the DNA is TGTGCCAGCTCACCGAGTGATAAAGGCGCCTACGAGCAGTACTTC. The J gene is TRBJ2-7, the V gene TRBV18; D gene ambiguous. The length of the CDR3 is 15 residues. The V gene's germline CDR1 is KGHSH and CDR2 LQKENI. Trimming shortened V by 3 bases and J by 2 bases, and 14 bases separated the two germline ends.

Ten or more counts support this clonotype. The CDR3 loop is CSAKRGVSNQPQHF. The DNA of the CDR3 is TGCAGTGCTAAAAGGGGCGTTAGCAATCAGCCCCAGCATTTT. The chain joins TRBV20-1 to TRBJ1-5, with D possibly being TRBD1 (5 bases). The V gene's germline CDR1 is DFQATT and CDR2 SNEGSKA (reference sequence). V lost 4 bases, J lost 0 bases, and 10 bases lay in between. The CDR3 runs 14 residues.

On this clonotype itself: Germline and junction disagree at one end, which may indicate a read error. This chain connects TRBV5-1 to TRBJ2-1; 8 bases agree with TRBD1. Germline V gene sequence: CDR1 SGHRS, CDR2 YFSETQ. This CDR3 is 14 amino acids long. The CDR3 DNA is TGCGCCAGCAGCTCGGACAGGGCCCTCGGTGAGCCGTTCTTC. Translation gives CASSSDRALGEPFF.

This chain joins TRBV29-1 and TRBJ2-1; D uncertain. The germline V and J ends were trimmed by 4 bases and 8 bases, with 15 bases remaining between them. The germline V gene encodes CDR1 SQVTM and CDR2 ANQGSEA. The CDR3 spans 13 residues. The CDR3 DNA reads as TGCAGCGTTGGCCGCGGATGGGCCTATGAGCAGTTCTTC. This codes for CSVGRGWAYEQFF.

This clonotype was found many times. CDR3 DNA sequence: TGTGCCATCATGACGACATCCTACGAGCAGTACTTC. It encodes CAIMTTSYEQYF. The chain joins TRBV10-3 to TRBJ2-7; D ambiguous. The CDR3 spans 12 residues. V was shortened by 7 bases and J by 1 base, with 8 bases between the two germline ends. Germline V gives CDR1 ENHRY, CDR2 SYGVKD.

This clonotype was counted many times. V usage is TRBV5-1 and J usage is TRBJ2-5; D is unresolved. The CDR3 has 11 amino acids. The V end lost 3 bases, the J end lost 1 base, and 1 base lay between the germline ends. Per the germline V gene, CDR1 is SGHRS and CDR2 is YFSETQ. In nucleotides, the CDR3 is TGCGCCAGCAGCTCCCAAGAGACCCAGTACTTC. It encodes CASSSQETQYF.

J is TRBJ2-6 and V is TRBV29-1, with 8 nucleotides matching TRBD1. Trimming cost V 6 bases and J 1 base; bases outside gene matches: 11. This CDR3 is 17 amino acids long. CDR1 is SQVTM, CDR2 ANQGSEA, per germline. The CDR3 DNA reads TGCAGCGTACTCCCGGGACAGGAGCCTTCTGGGGCCAACGTCCTGACTTTC. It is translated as CSVLPGQEPSGANVLTF.

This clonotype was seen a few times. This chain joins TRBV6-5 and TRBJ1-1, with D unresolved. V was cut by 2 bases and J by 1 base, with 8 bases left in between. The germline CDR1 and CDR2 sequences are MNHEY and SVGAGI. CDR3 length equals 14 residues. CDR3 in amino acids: CASSYQDSNTEAFF. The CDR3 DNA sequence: TGTGCCAGCAGTTACCAGGATTCGAACACTGAAGCTTTCTTT.

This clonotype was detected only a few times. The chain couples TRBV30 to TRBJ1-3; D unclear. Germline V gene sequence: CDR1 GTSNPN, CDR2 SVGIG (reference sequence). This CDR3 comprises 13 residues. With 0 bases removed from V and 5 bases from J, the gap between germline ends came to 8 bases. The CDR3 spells CAWSVGLRNTIYF. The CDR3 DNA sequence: TGTGCCTGGAGTGTTGGACTCCGAAACACCATATATTTT.

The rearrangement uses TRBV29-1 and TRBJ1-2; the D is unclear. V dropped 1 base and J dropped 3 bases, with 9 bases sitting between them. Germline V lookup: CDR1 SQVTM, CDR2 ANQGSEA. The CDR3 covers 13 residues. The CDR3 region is CSVEGSGYYGYTF. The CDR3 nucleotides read TGCAGCGTTGAAGGGAGTGGGTACTATGGCTACACCTTC.